Listed here are 8 T cell receptor beta chains from one sample, sequenced in a study of blood T cells in healthy people across ages. Then a second PCR, running roughly 7 to 11 cycles, was carried out with a sample-barcoded 5' primer and a J-beta primer mix. TCRdb independently ran MiXCR on the 5' RACE reads; one entry per CDR3 protein. In the table there are around 600,000 distinct CDR3 sequences, around 50% of which are singletons. The specimen was blood. These receptors were taken from a man older than 75 in good health.

About this clonotype: Being one base from a much bigger clone, this may be a read error. J is TRBJ2-5 and V is TRBV6-6; TRBD1 or TRBD2 may be the D gene (6 bases each). Germline V lookup: CDR1 MNHNY, CDR2 SVGAGI (reference sequence). V was trimmed by 2 bases and J by 13 bases, leaving 23 bases between them. CDR3 length: 15 amino acids. As DNA, the CDR3 is TGTGCCAGCAGTTACCCGAGGGGGGATACCTACGAGCGGTACTTC. This translates into CASSYPRGDTYERYF.

The chain is built from TRBV7-2 and TRBJ2-5; D remains ambiguous. The CDR3 totals 15 residues. Trimming cost V 5 bases and J 1 base, with 14 bases left between them. CDR1 and CDR2 from the germline V gene are SGHTA and FQGNSA. The DNA of the CDR3 is TGTGCCAGCAGCCCACAGACGGGCCGCCAAGAGACCCAGTACTTC. Amino acids: CASSPQTGRQETQYF.

In its sample, this clonotype was seen a few times. The V call is TRBV7-3, the J call TRBJ2-6; no clear D. The germline V and J ends were trimmed by 5 bases and 0 bases, with 14 bases remaining between them. This CDR3 spans 17 amino acids. Germline V gene data show CDR1 as SGHTA and CDR2 as FQGTGA. This chain's CDR3 is CASSTNLWSSGANVLTF. DNA for the CDR3: TGTGCCAGCAGCACAAATCTATGGAGCTCTGGGGCCAACGTCCTGACTTTC.

The V and J genes are TRBV20-1 and TRBJ2-5; 12 nucleotides align to TRBD2. The CDR3 consists of 15 residues. Germline assignment: CDR1 DFQATT and CDR2 SNEGSKA (reference sequence). After removal of 6 bases from V and 2 bases from J, the junction contained 7 bases not matched to a gene. The DNA for the CDR3 is TGCAGTGCCGCACTAGCGGGGGGTGTACAAGAGACCCAGTACTTC. It encodes CSAALAGGVQETQYF.

The V gene is TRBV7-2, the J gene TRBJ2-1; 7 bases agree with TRBD2. The V gene's germline CDR1 is SGHTA and CDR2 FQGNSA. The CDR3 contains 15 residues. V was clipped by 4 bases and J by 2 bases; unmatched bases: 5. The CDR3 DNA sequence: TGTGCCAGCAGCTCCGGACTAGGGGCCTACAATGAGCAGTTCTTC. Amino acids: CASSSGLGAYNEQFF.

This sequence joins TRBV7-9 and TRBJ2-5, with D perhaps TRBD1 or TRBD2 (6 bases each). The CDR3 has 18 residues. The V and J ends lost 4 bases and 5 bases respectively, with 26 bases between them. CDR1 and CDR2 (germline): SEHNR, FQNEAQ (reference sequence). CDR3 region: CASSSWRGIGRLKETQYF. The CDR3 DNA follows: TGTGCCAGCAGCTCCTGGAGGGGGATAGGGCGCCTTAAGGAGACCCAGTACTTC.

The V gene is TRBV12-3 or TRBV12-4, the J gene TRBJ2-1; TRBD2 might be the D (5 bases). The CDR3 has 13 amino acids. Trimming stripped 3 bases from V and 8 bases from J, with 11 bases between. In nucleotides, the CDR3 is TGTGCCAGCAGTTTTAGTTTTAGCGATGAGCAGTTCTTC. It encodes CASSFSFSDEQFF.

The chain uses TRBV7-2 and TRBJ1-4; D is possibly TRBD1 (5 bases). Trimming took off 4 bases at V and 6 bases at J, with 15 bases between the two ends. The length of the CDR3 is 15 residues. Germline lookup yields CDR1 SGHTA and CDR2 FQGNSA. The DNA of the CDR3 is TGTGCCAGCAGCTCGACAACAGGACATGATGAAAAACTGTTTTTT. The encoded protein is CASSSTTGHDEKLFF.